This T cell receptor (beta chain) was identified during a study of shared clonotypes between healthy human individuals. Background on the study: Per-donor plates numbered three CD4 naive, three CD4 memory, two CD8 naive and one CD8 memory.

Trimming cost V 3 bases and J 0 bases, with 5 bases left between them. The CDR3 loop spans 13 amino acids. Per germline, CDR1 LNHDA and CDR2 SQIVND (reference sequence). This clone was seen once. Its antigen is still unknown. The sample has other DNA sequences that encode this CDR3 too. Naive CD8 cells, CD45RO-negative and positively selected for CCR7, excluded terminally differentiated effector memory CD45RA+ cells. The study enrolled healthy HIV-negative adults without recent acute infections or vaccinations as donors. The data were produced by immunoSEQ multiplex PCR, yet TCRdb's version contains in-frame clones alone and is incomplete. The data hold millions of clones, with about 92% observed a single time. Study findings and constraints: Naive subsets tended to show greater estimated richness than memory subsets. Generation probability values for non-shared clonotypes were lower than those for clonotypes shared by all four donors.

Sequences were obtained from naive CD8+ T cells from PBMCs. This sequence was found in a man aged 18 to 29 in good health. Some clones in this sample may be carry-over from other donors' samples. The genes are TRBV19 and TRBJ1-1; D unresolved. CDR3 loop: CASSIQMNTEAFF. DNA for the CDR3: TGTGCCAGTAGTATTCAAATGAACACTGAAGCTTTCTTT.